This T cell receptor beta chain was captured by sequencing in a study of Graves' ophthalmopathy and Graves' hyperthyroidism. Using RNA transcripts, the TCR beta CDR3 regions were amplified. HTBI primers served in a first-round RT-PCR, which a second-round multiplex PCR followed. TCRdb reprocessed the multiplex PCR reads via MiXCR and lists one record per CDR3 protein. Among about 1.1 million distinct CDR3 sequences listed, about 35% were seen once. Patients newly diagnosed with hyperthyroidism, under 2 months' duration, were aged 18 to 65, the study reports. Enrollment excluded any patients with other autoimmune diseases, uncontrolled infections, pregnancy or lactation. This receptor was taken from an adult man with Graves' hyperthyroidism. What was sequenced was peripheral blood or thyroid tissue (not recorded which).

For the CDR3, the DNA is TGTGCCAGCACCCGTGGACTGGGGACCCAGTACTTC. It yields the protein CASTRGLGTQYF. The rearrangement joins TRBV9 to TRBJ2-5; D possibly corresponds to TRBD2 (5 bases). Germline V gives CDR1 SGDLS, CDR2 YYNGEE. V lost 6 bases and J lost 7, with 13 bases in between. This CDR3 is built from 12 residues.